This entry is about one T cell receptor (beta chain). After removal of 0 bases from V and 8 bases from J, the junction contained 4 bases not matched to a gene. The CDR3 contains 15 residues. Germline assignment: CDR1 SGHVS and CDR2 FNYEAQ. Profiling relied on immunoSEQ multiplex PCR, and the TCRdb table lists in-frame clones only, not all of them. The sample has 150,000 to 200,000 clones; over 75% are singletons. The sample is drawn from a study of blood T cell repertoires in COVID-19. The source of this sequence is a man aged 45-65 years who had recovered from COVID-19. This rearrangement joins TRBV7-6 to TRBJ1-4, with TRBD1 identical over 9 bases. Sequencing was done on a sample of PBMCs or T cells enriched from blood (not recorded which). The chain's CDR3 is CASSLAGQGREKLFF. As DNA, the CDR3 is TGTGCCAGCAGCTTAGCGGGACAGGGTCGCGAAAAACTGTTTTTT.